This paragraph reports one T cell receptor beta chain. Its cognate antigen is unknown. This specimen belongs to a study of cytomegalovirus exposure and HLA in healthy donors. Study background: The roughly 120 million unique TCR beta sequences, from approximately 170 million T cells, were found by an earlier analysis. Study-level results: A later analysis linked fewer than 20,000 TCR beta sequences to HLA alleles at 0.05 false discovery rate. Among the most significant clusters, several appeared linked to common viral pathogens in a later analysis.

The PCR employed 60 Vbeta primers together with 13 Jbeta primers. Per the authors' pipeline: The authors later counted about 80 million unique TCR beta chains, roughly 10 million of them shared. The protocol was immunoSEQ multiplex PCR, while the TCRdb copy is restricted to in-frame clones and leaves out a portion. The V and J calls and the clone size are those of that table, but D and trimming were determined from the DNA. The sample holds 130,000 or so clones. This CDR3 comprises 16 residues. Germline V CDR1 and CDR2: SGHTA, FQGNSA. Trimming removed 5 bases at V and 5 bases at J, with 18 bases between.

Sequences were obtained from PBMCs. The TCR was taken from a woman in her fifties or sixties in good health and CMV-seronegative. This sequence joins TRBV7-2 and TRBJ1-4; the D gene is possibly TRBD1 (6 bases). This CDR3 reads CASSKSYRVTNEKLFF. As DNA, the CDR3 is TGTGCCAGCAGCAAAAGCTACAGGGTAACCAATGAAAAACTGTTTTTT.